This TCR beta chain derives from a study of blood T cell repertoires in COVID-19. The overall study: T cells, B-cell-depleted T cells, or PBMCs supplied cDNA or gDNA.

Clones were sequenced by immunoSEQ multiplex PCR, and TCRdb holds only the in-frame ones, with some missing. The repertoire holds more than 200,000 clones, over 85% seen once, with approximately 4.3% in the top ten. Germline V lookup: CDR1 SGHNT, CDR2 YYREEE (reference sequence). V shed 3 bases and J shed 3 bases, with 15 bases lying between them. This CDR3 region has 15 residues. Self-reported history from a screening survey and questionnaire set each donor's cohort. J is TRBJ1-1 and V is TRBV5-4; D remains ambiguous. The origin of this receptor is a woman aged 25 to 45 with acute COVID-19. What was sequenced was PBMCs or T cells enriched from blood (not recorded which). The CDR3: CASSSSPTRDTEAFF. The CDR3 nucleotides are TGTGCCAGCAGCTCGTCCCCGACTCGGGACACTGAAGCTTTCTTT. Using reference TRBV5-4 and TRBJ1-1 for the parts outside the CDR3, the full variable domain is ETGVTQSPTHLIKTRGQQVTLRCSSQSGHNTVSWYQQALGQGPQFIFQYYREEENGRGNFPPRFSGLQFPNYSSELNVNALELDDSALYLCASSSSPTRDTEAFFGQGTRLTVV.